The clone carrying this T cell receptor (beta chain) was counted only a few times. The isolated RNA, all of it, was reverse transcribed, so expressed TCRB transcripts were what got sequenced. Stem cell-like memory T cell samples were sequenced, and they averaged about 990,000 reads. Assay: immunoSEQ multiplex PCR; the TCRdb copy retains only in-frame clones and omits some. In the table there are roughly 120,000 clones, about 40% of which are singletons. The data stem from a study of beta chain features in type 1 diabetes. Overall study: Investigators examined more than 90 million sorted cells across all samples.

Material: stem cell memory CD4+ T cells from blood. The sequence was obtained from a woman aged 18-30 years in good health.

In DNA form, the CDR3 reads TGTGCCAGCAGGGGCCCTCCAGCCTACAATGAGCAGTTCTTC. Translation: CASRGPPAYNEQFF. The rearrangement joins TRBV6-1 to TRBJ2-1; D is unresolved. This CDR3 has 14 amino acids. Trimming pared 6 bases from V and 2 bases from J, leaving 11 bases between. Germline-derived CDR1 and CDR2 are MNHNS and SASEGT.